The sequence of this T cell receptor (beta chain) was determined in a study of T cell repertoires in cytomegalovirus infection. Study overall: Matching HLA type and CMV infection were both indicated by public TCR beta signatures. Study-level results: HLA-C-restricted, CMV-specific TCR beta clonotypes were dominant ex vivo. CMV carriers having the relevant HLA were flagged by cumulative public TCR beta family frequency.

On this clonotype: Its antigen is unknown.

The CDR3 totals 18 residues. Between the trimmed V and J ends, which lost 5 bases and 1 base, there was a span of 21 bases. In germline, CDR1 is SGHTA, CDR2 FQGNSA. Each CDR3 protein gets one entry after TCRdb re-called the reads with MiXCR. The table includes fewer than 550,000 distinct CDR3 sequences, around a quarter detected once. Sequencing was done on a sample of PBMCs. The V and J genes are TRBV7-2 and TRBJ2-1; possibly TRBD1 or TRBD2 for D (5 bases each). The clonotype was recovered from a human donor in good health (CMV status not recorded). Some clones in this sample may be carry-over from other donors' samples. The CDR3, as DNA: TGTGCCAGCAGCCCCCTAAGATTGGGGACCGGATCCTACAATGAGCAGTTCTTC. It yields the protein CASSPLRLGTGSYNEQFF.